These 14 T cell receptor beta chains were sequenced from one sample in a study of cytomegalovirus exposure and HLA in healthy donors. Primers included in the PCR were 60 Vbeta and 13 Jbeta primers. Profiling relied on immunoSEQ multiplex PCR, and the TCRdb table lists in-frame clones only, not all of them. The sample lists some 110,000 clones, around 60% occurring once. Material: PBMCs. These receptors were taken from a woman aged 40 to 50 in good health and CMV-seropositive.

The rearrangement joins TRBV5-4 to TRBJ2-5, with 12 bases that match TRBD1. Looked up from germline, CDR1 is SGHNT and CDR2 is YYREEE (reference sequence). Trimming at V came to 5 bases and at J to 5 bases, leaving 10 bases not matched to a gene. CDR3 length: 16 residues. The CDR3 protein is CASSPPGQGAGETQYF. CDR3 DNA: TGTGCCAGCAGTCCTCCGGGACAGGGGGCCGGTGAGACCCAGTACTTC.

The CDR3 DNA follows: TGTGCCAGCAGCCAGACCCTAGCGGGACTCTACAATGAGCAGTTCTTC. Translating gives CASSQTLAGLYNEQFF. The rearrangement joins TRBV14 to TRBJ2-1; 9 bases match TRBD2. The J segment lost 3 bases and the V segment lost 3 bases, leaving 6 bases of the junction unmatched. Germline assignment: CDR1 SGHDN and CDR2 FVKESK. The CDR3 totals 16 residues.

The DNA for the CDR3 is TGTGCCAGTACGTGGGGAGAGAACACTGAAGCTTTCTTT. This encodes CASTWGENTEAFF. The rearrangement joins TRBV19 to TRBJ1-1; D remains unclear. The V end lost 7 bases, the J end lost 1 base, and 10 bases lay between the germline ends. The CDR3 sequence is 13 residues long. The germline CDR1 and CDR2 sequences are LNHDA and SQIVND (reference sequence).

This clone was seen only a few times. The V call is TRBV28, the J call TRBJ2-1, with 11 bases that match TRBD2. The junction had 11 bases not matched to a gene; V was cut back by 6 bases and J by 7 bases. The CDR3 consists of 16 residues. Per germline, CDR1 MDHEN and CDR2 SYDVKM. This chain's CDR3 is CASSPTSGIWSNEQFF. In nucleotides, the CDR3 is TGTGCCAGCAGCCCGACTAGCGGGATATGGAGTAATGAGCAGTTCTTC. The entire variable domain, with the rest obtained from reference TRBV28 and TRBJ2-1, is as follows: DVKVTQSSRYLVKRTGEKVFLECVQDMDHENMFWYRQDPGLGLRLIYFSYDVKMKEKGDIPEGYSVSREKKERFSLILESASTNQTSMYLCASSPTSGIWSNEQFFGPGTRLTVL.

V usage is TRBV4-2 and J usage is TRBJ1-1; 10 nucleotides line up with TRBD1. There are 14 residues in the CDR3. The V segment lost 8 bases and the J segment 0 bases; nucleotides outside the gene matches: 3. CDR1 is LGHNA, CDR2 YNFKEQ, per germline. CDR3 sequence reads: CASGGQGMNTEAFF. CDR3 coding DNA: TGTGCCAGCGGGGGACAGGGGATGAACACTGAAGCTTTCTTT.

This CDR3 reads CASSVRQGETFF. DNA for the CDR3: TGTGCCAGCAGCGTCCGACAGGGAGAAACTTTCTTT. V gene TRBV9 combines with J gene TRBJ1-1; 7 bases match TRBD1. CDR3 length equals 12 residues. V lost 2 bases, J lost 12 bases, and 7 bases stayed unmatched. From germline, CDR1 is SGDLS and CDR2 YYNGEE.

This chain uses TRBV5-1 with TRBJ2-3, with 7 bases matching TRBD2. This CDR3 spans 16 amino acids. With 4 bases clipped from V and 5 bases from J, the junction kept 13 bases outside the gene matches. Germline loops: CDR1 SGHRS, CDR2 YFSETQ. CDR3 nucleotides: TGCGCCAGCAGCCTTTCTAGGGCGGGAGCAGGAGATACGCAGTATTTT. This gives the protein CASSLSRAGAGDTQYF.

The rearrangement links TRBV6-5 to TRBJ2-4; D might be TRBD2 (6 bases). Germline V gene sequence: CDR1 MNHEY, CDR2 SVGAGI. The CDR3 contains 15 residues. The V end lost 8 bases, the J end lost 1 base, and 15 bases lay between the germline ends. The CDR3 bases are TGTGCCAGCGCGTTAGATCTAGCGGCCAAAAACATTCAGTACTTC. Protein product: CASALDLAAKNIQYF.

The chain carries TRBV5-5 and TRBJ1-4, with D tentatively TRBD1 (5 bases). Deletions cut 4 bases from V and 5 bases from J, with 18 bases between. Looked up from germline, CDR1 is SGHKS and CDR2 is YYEKEE (reference sequence). The CDR3 length is 16 residues. The CDR3 spells CASSPGRGAENEKLFF. In nucleotides, the CDR3 is TGTGCCAGCAGCCCGGGGCGGGGCGCGGAGAATGAAAAACTGTTTTTT.

The V gene is TRBV30, the J gene TRBJ1-4; no reliable D call. CDR1 is GTSNPN, CDR2 SVGIG, per germline (reference sequence). This CDR3 region has 13 residues. V was pared by 1 base and J by 2 bases, with 5 bases between. This CDR3 reads CAWSGQTNEKLFF. The CDR3 DNA sequence: TGTGCCTGGAGTGGCCAGACTAATGAAAAACTGTTTTTT.

This clone appeared once. The gene calls are TRBV9 and TRBJ2-5; D is undetermined. Matching the DNA end better, TRBJ2-7 makes the J call doubtful. There are 12 residues in the CDR3. Looked up from germline, CDR1 is SGDLS and CDR2 is YYNGEE. CDR3 sequence (DNA): TGTGCCAGCAGCGCATCGGACTACGAGCAGTACTTC. Translated: CASSASDYEQYF.

The V call is TRBV5-1, the J call TRBJ1-1; D is ambiguous. Looked up from germline, CDR1 is SGHRS and CDR2 is YFSETQ. The CDR3 is 15 residues long. Trimming removed 0 bases from V and 1 base from J, with 10 bases in between. The CDR3 nucleotides are TGCGCCAGCAGCTTGGTTGGACGGGGGAACACTGAAGCTTTCTTT. Translated: CASSLVGRGNTEAFF. Based on the CDR3 plus reference TRBV5-1 and TRBJ1-1, the full variable domain is KAGVTQTPRYLIKTRGQQVTLSCSPISGHRSVSWYQQTPGQGLQFLFEYFSETQRNKGNFPGRFSGRQFSNSRSEMNVSTLELGDSALYLCASSLVGRGNTEAFFGQGTRLTVV.

For this clone: A read error may account for a junction end that differs from germline. The chain recombines TRBV28 with TRBJ2-7; maybe TRBD2 (6 bases). The CDR3 consists of 13 residues. Germline values: CDR1 MDHEN, CDR2 SYDVKM. The CDR3: CASSLGPEGRRDF. The CDR3, as DNA: TGTGCCAGCAGTTTGGGTCCCGAGGGCAGGAGGGACTTC.

V gene TRBV28 combines with J gene TRBJ2-1; 9 bases map to TRBD2. The CDR3 totals 15 residues. V trimming: 3 bases; J trimming: 5 bases; junction bases outside the gene matches: 5. The V gene's germline CDR1 is MDHEN and CDR2 SYDVKM. DNA for the CDR3: TGTGCCAGCAGTTTGCTAGCGGGAAGAAACAATGAGCAGTTCTTC. Its translation: CASSLLAGRNNEQFF.